This entry describes one T cell receptor (beta chain). This clone appeared a single time. Its antigen is still unknown. No much larger clone is present one base from it, and per-base qualities are unavailable. The collaborating institutions used their own protocols to collect whole blood in K2EDTA tubes. Collaborator samples were shipped for TCRbeta analysis as frozen whole blood, isolated PBMCs, or DNA extracted from either sample type. These data belong to a study of blood T cell repertoires in COVID-19 (dated by TCRdb to about 2020). Describing the broader study: Samples from collaborators originated in the United States, Italy and Spain and spanned both the acute and convalescent phases of COVID-19. The dataset comprised deeply sampled blood TCRbeta repertoires from subjects exposed to, actively infected with, or recovered from COVID-19. The sample metadata nearly always contained a de-identified subject ID, COVID-19 status, age in years and sex. Where available, HLA class I and class II types were obtained from metadata supplied by the sample provider rather than from assay-based typing. The repertoires were released in a freely available public database intended as a resource for research on the immune response to SARS-CoV-2. The samples were drawn from the first 160 participants of the ongoing ImmuneRACE study and from more than 1,000 subjects provided by 6 global collaborators. The material from the prospective study consisted of cDNA or gDNA derived from T cells, B-cell-depleted T cells, or PBMCs. The study at large found these results: Clinical and demographic metadata were provided uncurated, with the amount varying by source and participant.

From the cysteine up to the phenylalanine, the CDR3 has a length of 16 residues. This entry keeps only the CDR3 DNA: 48 bases, framed from base 1. In the germline V gene, CDR1 corresponds to MNHNS and CDR2 to SASEGT. V drops 2 bases and J drops 2 bases, leaving 13 bases in between. TCRbeta CDR3 regions were amplified from genomic DNA using the immunoSEQ Assay, a bias-controlled multiplex PCR. On the authors' methods: Within the assay, amplification of reference gene primers was used to estimate how many nucleated cells each sample contained. To quantify the absolute abundance of each unique TCRbeta CDR3 rearrangement, sequence reads were collapsed and filtered. Productive Simpson clonality was computed per sample as the square root of Simpson's diversity index over productive rearrangements. As stored in TCRdb, this immuneACCESS dataset retains in-frame rearrangements with V and J assigned. A fraction of the clones does not appear; measured against another copy, unresolved V genes explain less than half of the discrepancy, and the remainder lacks a known reason. V and J calls and clone size are copied from that table; D and trimming were computed from the DNA. This sample is represented by 120,000 to 150,000 clones; around 90% of them were singletons. The ten largest clonotypes hold 8% to 13% of the sample.

The chain links TRBV6-1 with TRBJ1-3; the D gene cannot be resolved reliably. The source of this sequence is a woman older than 75 with acute or convalescent COVID-19. Sequenced sample: peripheral blood. Read as DNA, the sequence is TGTGCCAGCAGTGAAACCTTCGTACCTACTGGAAACACCATATATTTT. Its amino acids are CASSETFVPTGNTIYF.